The 2 T cell receptor beta chains in this list originate from one sample, sequenced in a study of blood T cell repertoires in COVID-19. This table comes from immunoSEQ multiplex PCR, and its TCRdb copy is limited to in-frame clones, with some not included. The sample holds a few hundred thousand clones; approximately 89% are singletons and the top ten take 4% to 5%. Sequencing was done on a sample of peripheral blood. Receptors originate from a woman aged 40 to 50 who had recovered from COVID-19.

The rearrangement joins TRBV7-2 to TRBJ1-3, with D unresolved. Trimming pared 8 bases from V and 0 bases from J, leaving 11 bases between. Per the germline V gene, CDR1 is SGHTA and CDR2 is FQGNSA. This CDR3 is 14 amino acids long. CDR3 nucleotides: TGTGCCAGCGGCCCCACTAGCTCTGGAAACACCATATATTTT. This gives the protein CASGPTSSGNTIYF.

This clone was seen a few times. The rearrangement joins TRBV10-3 to TRBJ1-2, with 7 nucleotides matching TRBD1. Germline V gene data show CDR1 as ENHRY and CDR2 as SYGVKD. This CDR3 contains 12 residues. V lost 2 bases and J lost 8; bases outside the gene matches: 2. CDR3 DNA sequence: TGTGCCATCAGTGAGCAGGGGGGAGGCTACACCTTC. Translation: CAISEQGGGYTF.